The rows below give T cell receptor beta chains drawn from one sample of a study of T cell responses to AZD1222 COVID-19 vaccine. Clones were sequenced by immunoSEQ multiplex PCR, and TCRdb holds only the in-frame ones, with some missing. Of roughly 130,000 clones listed, 70% to 90% are singletons. Specimen: peripheral blood, collected on day 0 of AZD1222 vaccination. These receptors came from an adult in good health. Both conserved end residues are part of each CDR3. The order of the fields is V gene, J gene, CDR3 length, D gene, CDR3 protein, CDR3 DNA. The D gene is left open where the match is weak.

TRBV7-9	TRBJ1-1	13	-	CASSLAAGDMAFF	TGTGCCAGCAGCTTAGCGGCGGGGGATATGGCTTTCTTT
TRBV7-2	TRBJ2-3	16	TRBD2	CASSPPPSGSADTQYF	TGTGCCAGCAGCCCCCCCCCTAGCGGGAGTGCAGATACGCAGTATTTT
TRBV19	TRBJ1-1	15	-	CASSESGGQGTEAFF	TGTGCCAGTAGTGAGTCGGGGGGCCAGGGCACTGAAGCTTTCTTT
TRBV7-2	TRBJ1-3	14	-	CASLGGLPGNTIYF	TGTGCCAGCCTTGGAGGGTTGCCTGGAAACACCATATATTTT
TRBV27	TRBJ2-7	16	TRBD1	CASSHSAGTGGYEQYF	TGTGCCAGCAGCCATTCCGCCGGGACAGGGGGTTACGAGCAGTACTTC
TRBV5-1	TRBJ2-1	18	TRBD2	CASTPLGLAGGGRNEQFF	TGCGCCAGCACTCCTCTTGGTCTAGCGGGAGGGGGACGCAATGAGCAGTTCTTC
TRBV27	TRBJ1-1	15	-	CASSFIGTPNTEAFF	TGTGCCAGCAGTTTCATAGGGACACCCAACACTGAAGCTTTCTTT
TRBV7-9	TRBJ1-5	14	TRBD1	CASSRTGRNQPQHF	TGTGCCAGCAGCAGGACAGGGCGCAATCAGCCCCAGCATTTT
TRBV14	TRBJ2-7	18	TRBD1	CASSQATRRDRITYEQYF	TGTGCCAGCAGCCAAGCCACCCGCAGGGACAGGATAACCTACGAGCAGTACTTC
TRBV6-5	TRBJ1-1	14	-	CASRTITVNTEAFF	TGTGCCAGCAGAACAATTACAGTGAACACTGAAGCTTTCTTT
TRBV5-6	TRBJ1-2	17	TRBD1	CASSSGTGIGRSYGYTF	TGTGCCAGCAGCTCCGGGACAGGAATCGGTCGCAGCTATGGCTACACCTTC
TRBV5-6	TRBJ2-5	17	TRBD1	CASSLAGQGLSLETQYF	TGTGCCAGCAGCTTGGCCGGACAGGGGTTATCACTAGAGACCCAGTACTTC
TRBV30	TRBJ1-5	13	-	CAWSMGGSQPQHF	TGTGCCTGGAGCATGGGGGGCAGTCAGCCCCAGCATTTT
TRBV5-1	TRBJ2-5	14	TRBD1	CASGPGTGGETQYF	TGCGCCAGCGGTCCCGGGACAGGGGGAGAGACCCAGTACTTC
TRBV2	TRBJ2-2	17	TRBD1	CASSEMVTGGNTGELFF	TGTGCCAGCAGTGAAATGGTGACAGGGGGGAACACCGGGGAGCTGTTTTTT
TRBV29-1	TRBJ2-2	14	TRBD2	CSVESGRDTGELFF	TGCAGCGTTGAAAGCGGGAGAGATACCGGGGAGCTGTTTTTT
TRBV12-5	TRBJ2-2	14	TRBD2	CASGWDGEGRELFF	TGTGCTAGTGGTTGGGACGGGGAGGGCCGGGAGCTGTTTTTT